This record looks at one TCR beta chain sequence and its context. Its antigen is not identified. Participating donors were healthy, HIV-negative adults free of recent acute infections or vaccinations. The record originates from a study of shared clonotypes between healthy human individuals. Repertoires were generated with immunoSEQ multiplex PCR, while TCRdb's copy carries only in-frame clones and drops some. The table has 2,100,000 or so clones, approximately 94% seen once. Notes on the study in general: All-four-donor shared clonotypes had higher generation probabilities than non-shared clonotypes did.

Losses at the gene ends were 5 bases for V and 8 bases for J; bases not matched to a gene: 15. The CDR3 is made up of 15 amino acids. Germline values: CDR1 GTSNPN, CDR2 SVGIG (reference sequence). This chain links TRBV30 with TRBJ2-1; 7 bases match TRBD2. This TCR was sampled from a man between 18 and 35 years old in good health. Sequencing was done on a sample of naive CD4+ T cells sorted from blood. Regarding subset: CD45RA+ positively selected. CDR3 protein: CAWWGGGSLLDEQFF. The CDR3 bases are TGTGCCTGGTGGGGCGGCGGGAGTCTCTTGGATGAGCAGTTCTTC.